This passage covers 20 T cell receptor beta chains from one sample sequenced in a study of cytomegalovirus exposure and HLA in healthy donors. PCR involved 60 Vbeta and 13 Jbeta primers. Here immunoSEQ multiplex PCR was the method, and the copy in TCRdb shows in-frame clones only, minus some. The sample contains 150,000 to 200,000 clones, over 80% of which appear only once. The specimen was PBMCs. All receptors derive from a man aged 50-59 years in good health and CMV-seropositive.

The chain links TRBV30 to TRBJ2-1, with 7 positions matching TRBD1. Losses at the gene ends were 7 bases for V and 4 bases for J; bases not matched to a gene: 7. The CDR3 is made up of 13 amino acids. The germline V gene encodes CDR1 GTSNPN and CDR2 SVGIG (reference sequence). The CDR3 DNA reads as TGTGCCTTAACCGGGACAGCTTACAATGAGCAGTTCTTC. It codes for CALTGTAYNEQFF.

V and J are TRBV6-5 and TRBJ1-1; 8 bases align to TRBD1. V was clipped by 6 bases and J by 2 bases; unmatched bases: 8. From germline, CDR1 is MNHEY and CDR2 SVGAGI. This CDR3 region has 15 residues. CDR3 in amino acids: CASSSSQGVNTEAFF. CDR3 bases: TGTGCCAGCAGCTCCTCACAGGGGGTAAACACTGAAGCTTTCTTT.

J is TRBJ2-5 and V is TRBV7-8, with D perhaps matching TRBD1 (6 bases). Trimming removed 5 bases at V and 5 bases at J, with 15 bases between. Germline CDR1 and CDR2: SGHVS and FQNEAQ. This CDR3 comprises 14 residues. DNA for the CDR3: TGTGCCAGCAGCCCATACAGGGAATCTGAGACCCAGTACTTC. Translating gives CASSPYRESETQYF. Variable domain in full (rest from reference TRBV7-8 and TRBJ2-5): GAGVSQSPRYKVAKRGQDVALRCDPISGHVSLFWYQQALGQGPEFLTYFQNEAQLDKSGLPSDRFFAERPEGSVSTLKIQRTQQEDSAVYLCASSPYRESETQYFGPGTRLLVL.

Comments on this clone: At one of its ends the junction is not consistent with the germline gene, which may arise from a read error. The gene calls are TRBV7-9 and TRBJ2-7, with TRBD2 as a possible D gene (5 bases). The CDR3 length is 14 residues. Germline loops: CDR1 SEHNR, CDR2 FQNEAQ (reference sequence). As DNA, the CDR3 is TGTTCCAGCAGCTTACCCCCGTTTGAGGGAGAGCAGTACTTC. Translation: CSSSLPPFEGEQYF.

This chain connects TRBV5-1 to TRBJ2-5; 7 bases are shared with TRBD1. The V gene end was trimmed by 4 bases and the J gene end by 2 bases; junction bases not matched to a gene: 5. Germline CDR1 SGHRS, CDR2 YFSETQ. CDR3 length: 14 residues. Written as DNA, the CDR3 is TGCGCCAGCAGCACCGGGACAGCTCAAGAGACCCAGTACTTC. This gives the protein CASSTGTAQETQYF.

In its sample, this clone was seen once. This chain joins TRBV28 and TRBJ2-7; a possible D gene is TRBD1 (6 bases). The CDR3 extends over 12 amino acids. With 6 bases removed from V and 2 bases from J, the gap between germline ends came to 8 bases. The germline CDR1 and CDR2 sequences are MDHEN and SYDVKM. The chain's CDR3 is CASRDRAYEQYF. For the CDR3, the DNA is TGTGCCAGCAGGGACAGAGCCTACGAGCAGTACTTC. Using reference TRBV28 and TRBJ2-7 for the parts outside the CDR3, the full variable domain is DVKVTQSSRYLVKRTGEKVFLECVQDMDHENMFWYRQDPGLGLRLIYFSYDVKMKEKGDIPEGYSVSREKKERFSLILESASTNQTSMYLCASRDRAYEQYFGPGTRLTVT.

The chain joins TRBV9 to TRBJ1-1; TRBD1 agrees at 10 bases. V shed 0 bases, J shed 5 bases, and the junction held 7 bases outside the gene matches. CDR3 length: 16 residues. Germline CDR1 reads SGDLS; CDR2 reads YYNGEE. The CDR3 reads CASSVEGTGVGTEAFF. In DNA form, the CDR3 reads TGTGCCAGCAGCGTAGAAGGGACAGGGGTTGGAACTGAAGCTTTCTTT.

About this clone: Other DNA sequences in the sample encode the same CDR3. J is TRBJ1-5 and V is TRBV29-1, with D perhaps matching TRBD1 (5 bases). Per the germline V gene, CDR1 is SQVTM and CDR2 is ANQGSEA. This CDR3 is built from 12 residues. Trimming cost V 6 bases and J 4 bases, with 10 bases left between them. CDR3 sequence reads: CSVRAGNQPQHF. The CDR3 nucleotides read TGCAGCGTCCGAGCAGGGAATCAGCCCCAGCATTTT.

Comments on this clone: An end of the junction does not agree with germline; a read error may underlie this. This rearrangement joins TRBV7-9 to TRBJ1-2; possible D gene TRBD1, 6 bases. Per germline, CDR1 SEHNR and CDR2 FQNEAQ (reference sequence). This CDR3 has 15 amino acids. CDR3 DNA sequence: TGTTCCAGCAGCTTCAGGGACGGGGGGCGGCATGGCTACACCTTC. It yields the protein CSSSFRDGGRHGYTF.

The rearrangement uses TRBV7-3 and TRBJ2-5, with D perhaps matching TRBD2 (7 bases). Germline loops: CDR1 SGHTA, CDR2 FQGTGA. Trimming shortened V by 5 bases and J by 4 bases, and 11 bases separated the two germline ends. This CDR3 contains 13 residues. CDR3 in DNA: TGTGCCAGCAGCGGGGGGGCCGGAGAGACCCAGTACTTC. Its protein is CASSGGAGETQYF.

The genes are TRBV4-2 and TRBJ2-2, with TRBD2 matching 11 bases. V lost 4 bases and J lost 7; bases outside the gene matches: 11. Looked up from germline, CDR1 is LGHNA and CDR2 is YNFKEQ. The CDR3 covers 17 residues. The CDR3 DNA is TGTGCCAGCAGCCGGACCCCACTAGCGGGGGTTGGCGGGGAGCTGTTTTTT. Translating gives CASSRTPLAGVGGELFF.

V and J are TRBV30 and TRBJ2-1, with D tentatively TRBD2 (5 bases). Germline V lookup: CDR1 GTSNPN, CDR2 SVGIG (reference sequence). Trimming took off 3 bases at V and 2 bases at J, with 8 bases between the two ends. The CDR3 is 13 amino acids. The DNA of the CDR3 is TGTGCCTGGAGAAGCGGCCCCTACAATGAGCAGTTCTTC. Protein: CAWRSGPYNEQFF.

The genes are TRBV5-1 and TRBJ2-1, with D possibly being TRBD1 (5 bases). The CDR3 has 13 amino acids. CDR1 is SGHRS, CDR2 YFSETQ, per germline. Trimming left V 5 bases short and J 8 bases short, with 14 bases between. The CDR3 DNA reads as TGCGCCAGCAGTAGCCAGGGTTACGATGAGCAGTTCTTC. As protein: CASSSQGYDEQFF.

The sample holds a few counts of this clone. This chain connects TRBV19 to TRBJ2-2, with 10 bases aligning to TRBD2. The CDR3 has 14 residues. Germline loops: CDR1 LNHDA, CDR2 SQIVND (reference sequence). V lost 5 bases to trimming and J lost 7 bases; unmatched junction nucleotides: 4. The CDR3 DNA sequence: TGTGCCAGTAGTCTAGGACTAGCGGTCGGGGAGCTGTTTTTT. Translated: CASSLGLAVGELFF.

The V and J genes are TRBV5-1 and TRBJ2-7; weak D call: TRBD1 (6 bases). The CDR3 loop spans 12 amino acids. The V end was cut by 2 bases, the J end by 6 bases, with 9 bases between. The germline V gene has CDR1 SGHRS and CDR2 YFSETQ. The DNA for the CDR3 is TGCGCCAGCAGCTTACAGGGTATCGAGCAGTACTTC. It is translated as CASSLQGIEQYF.

The chain couples TRBV12-5 to TRBJ2-3; TRBD2 aligns across 8 bases. CDR1 is LGHNT and CDR2 is FRNRAP in the germline V gene. This CDR3 region has 13 residues. Germline trimming cut 6 bases from V and 7 bases from J; bases unmatched to any gene: 6. The CDR3 region is CASGQSGSNTQYF. The CDR3 DNA follows: TGTGCTAGTGGACAGAGCGGGAGTAATACGCAGTATTTT.

This CDR3 reads CASSRAWLTNEKLFF. The CDR3 DNA is TGTGCCAGCAGCCGGGCGTGGTTAACGAATGAAAAACTGTTTTTT. This rearrangement joins TRBV14 to TRBJ1-4, with D unclear. Germline assignment: CDR1 SGHDN and CDR2 FVKESK. V lost 4 bases and J lost 5, with 14 bases in between. The CDR3 is 15 residues long.

CDR3 sequence (DNA): TGTGCCAGCAGCTTAAAGAGCGGGGGGACGCATGAGCAGTTCTTC. Translation: CASSLKSGGTHEQFF. V is TRBV5-8 and J is TRBJ2-1; 9 bases match TRBD2. The V gene's germline CDR1 is SGHTS and CDR2 YDEGEE. After removal of 2 bases from V and 8 bases from J, the junction contained 8 bases not matched to a gene. This CDR3 region has 15 residues.

This rearrangement joins TRBV27 to TRBJ2-3, with 11 bases lining up with TRBD1. The J segment lost 6 bases and the V segment lost 3 bases, leaving 8 bases of the junction unmatched. Per the germline V gene, CDR1 is MNHEY and CDR2 is SMNVEV (reference sequence). The CDR3 runs 16 residues. The CDR3 loop reads CASSLVADRGHDTQYF. The CDR3 coding sequence is TGTGCCAGCAGTTTGGTTGCGGACAGGGGGCATGATACGCAGTATTTT.

This clone was detected only once. This chain joins TRBV5-1 and TRBJ2-7, with TRBD1 identical over 7 bases. Looked up from germline, CDR1 is SGHRS and CDR2 is YFSETQ. This CDR3 has 13 residues. After removal of 5 bases from V and 7 bases from J, the junction contained 9 bases not matched to a gene. DNA of the CDR3: TGCGCCAGCAGTGGGCAGGGGGTAGGGGAGCAGTACTTC. It translates to CASSGQGVGEQYF. Variable domain in full (rest from reference TRBV5-1 and TRBJ2-7): KAGVTQTPRYLIKTRGQQVTLSCSPISGHRSVSWYQQTPGQGLQFLFEYFSETQRNKGNFPGRFSGRQFSNSRSEMNVSTLELGDSALYLCASSGQGVGEQYFGPGTRLTVT.